The 26 T cell receptor beta chains listed next were all sequenced from one sample in a study of blood T cell repertoires in COVID-19. The table came from immunoSEQ multiplex PCR; TCRdb's copy has only in-frame clones and leaves some out. This sample has 100,000 to 150,000 clones; roughly 91% occur once, and the top ten carry less than 2%. Sequencing input: peripheral blood. The source is a human donor in a cohort sampled during active COVID-19.

V usage is TRBV6-5 and J usage is TRBJ1-3, with D unclear. The CDR3 contains 15 residues. The germline CDR1 and CDR2 sequences are MNHEY and SVGAGI. The germline V and J ends were trimmed by 7 bases and 7 bases, with 20 bases remaining between them. The CDR3, as DNA: TGTGCCAGCACGGTCGCTCGGAGGGCGAAGAACACCATATATTTT. Protein: CASTVARRAKNTIYF.

The chain employs TRBV10-1 and TRBJ2-1, with a tentative D call TRBD2 (5 bases). Trimming took off 2 bases at V and 10 bases at J, with 15 bases between the two ends. Per germline, CDR1 WNHNN and CDR2 SYGVQD (reference sequence). The CDR3 sequence is 14 residues long. The CDR3, as DNA: TGCGCCAGCAGTGAGGGAGGTTTTCTTGGCGAGCAGTTCTTC. Translating gives CASSEGGFLGEQFF.

The J gene is TRBJ2-1, the V gene TRBV7-2; D gene unclear. Between the trimmed V and J ends, which lost 5 bases and 7 bases, there was a span of 9 bases. This CDR3 comprises 12 residues. Germline V gives CDR1 SGHTA, CDR2 FQGNSA. DNA of the CDR3: TGTGCCAGCAGCCCACCAACAAATGAGCAGTTCTTC. This sequence encodes CASSPPTNEQFF. The variable domain in full, with the rest retrieved from reference TRBV7-2 and TRBJ2-1, is GAGVSQSPSNKVTEKGKDVELRCDPISGHTALYWYRQSLGQGLEFLIYFQGNSAPDKSGLPSDRFSAERTGGSVSTLTIQRTQQEDSAVYLCASSPPTNEQFFGPGTRLTVL.

The chain couples TRBV4-2 to TRBJ2-3; TRBD2 matches 8 bases. V dropped 0 bases and J dropped 4; count of bases not matched to a gene: 6. Germline assignment: CDR1 LGHNA and CDR2 YNFKEQ. The CDR3 consists of 16 residues. The CDR3 bases are TGTGCCAGCAGCCAAGAAGTCGGACTAGCACCAGATACGCAGTATTTT. Its protein product is CASSQEVGLAPDTQYF.

The chain carries TRBV5-1 and TRBJ1-4; 8 bases map to TRBD1. V lost 4 bases to trimming and J lost 3 bases; unmatched junction nucleotides: 2. Looked up from germline, CDR1 is SGHRS and CDR2 is YFSETQ. The length of the CDR3 is 14 residues. In nucleotides, the CDR3 is TGCGCCAGCAGCCCGGGACAGGCTAATGAAAAACTGTTTTTT. Translation gives CASSPGQANEKLFF.

In this sample, this clone turned up a few times. V and J are TRBV4-1 and TRBJ2-1; 7 positions agree with TRBD1. Trimming cost V 4 bases and J 8 bases; bases outside gene matches: 14. This CDR3 contains 16 residues. Germline values: CDR1 MGHRA, CDR2 YSYEKL. The CDR3 region is CASSPSYPQGLDEQFF. The CDR3 DNA follows: TGCGCCAGCAGCCCCAGCTATCCACAGGGGCTGGATGAGCAGTTCTTC.

The chain links TRBV9 to TRBJ1-1; D unresolved. The germline V and J ends were trimmed by 0 bases and 8 bases, with 14 bases remaining between them. The CDR3 has 14 amino acids. Per the germline V gene, CDR1 is SGDLS and CDR2 is YYNGEE. CDR3 bases: TGTGCCAGCAGCGTAGTCGGATTGGAGGTGGAAGCTTTCTTT. This gives the protein CASSVVGLEVEAFF. Combining the CDR3 with reference TRBV9 and TRBJ1-1 gives the whole variable domain DSGVTQTPKHLITATGQRVTLRCSPRSGDLSVYWYQQSLDQGLQFLIQYYNGEERAKGNILERFSAQQFPDLHSELNLSSLELGDSALYFCASSVVGLEVEAFFGQGTRLTVV.

This chain joins TRBV18 and TRBJ2-4; 14 bases align to TRBD2. Germline trimming cut 2 bases from V and 6 bases from J; bases unmatched to any gene: 3. CDR1 and CDR2 (germline): KGHSH, LQKENI. The CDR3 is made up of 16 amino acids. The CDR3 DNA reads TGTGCCAGCTCACCAGGACTAGCGGGAGGCGCAAACATTCAGTACTTC. This translates into CASSPGLAGGANIQYF. Full variable domain (outside the CDR3, taken from reference TRBV18 and TRBJ2-4): NAGVMQNPRHLVRRRGQEARLRCSPMKGHSHVYWYRQLPEEGLKFMVYLQKENIIDESGMPKERFSAEFPKEGPSILRIQQVVRGDSAAYFCASSPGLAGGANIQYFGAGTRLSVL.

The chain uses TRBV6-6 and TRBJ1-3; TRBD1 matches 9 bases. The CDR3 runs to 13 residues. Germline V gene data show CDR1 as MNHNY and CDR2 as SVGAGI (reference sequence). The ends lost 8 bases at V and 7 bases at J; junction bases unmatched: 6. CDR3 amino acids: CASCTGGANTIYF. The CDR3, as DNA: TGTGCCAGCTGTACAGGGGGCGCGAACACCATATATTTT.

This clone was recorded only once. CDR3 in amino acids: CASRPRGGGSYNEQFF. The DNA for the CDR3 is TGCGCCAGCAGACCCCGAGGGGGGGGTTCCTACAATGAGCAGTTCTTC. The chain joins TRBV5-1 to TRBJ2-1; the D gene is possibly TRBD2 (7 bases). Trimming removed 5 bases from V and 1 base from J, with 16 bases in between. This CDR3 is 16 amino acids long. The germline V gene has CDR1 SGHRS and CDR2 YFSETQ. Looking up the rest from reference TRBV5-1 and TRBJ2-1 gives the full variable domain: KAGVTQTPRYLIKTRGQQVTLSCSPISGHRSVSWYQQTPGQGLQFLFEYFSETQRNKGNFPGRFSGRQFSNSRSEMNVSTLELGDSALYLCASRPRGGGSYNEQFFGPGTRLTVL.

This CDR3 reads CASSSSGSVYNEQFF. The CDR3 nucleotides read TGTGCCAGTAGTTCTAGCGGCTCAGTTTACAATGAGCAGTTCTTC. The chain uses TRBV19 and TRBJ2-1; 7 bases are shared with TRBD2. The CDR3 runs 15 residues. Germline V gene lookup returns CDR1 LNHDA and CDR2 SQIVND (reference sequence). J was trimmed by 4 bases and V by 5 bases; bases with no gene match: 8. Looking up the rest from reference TRBV19 and TRBJ2-1 gives the full variable domain: DGGITQSPKYLFRKEGQNVTLSCEQNLNHDAMYWYRQDPGQGLRLIYYSQIVNDFQKGDIAEGYSVSREKKESFPLTVTSAQKNPTAFYLCASSSSGSVYNEQFFGPGTRLTVL.

The chain is built from TRBV5-1 and TRBJ2-3; TRBD1 agrees at 8 bases. The CDR3 totals 14 residues. In germline, CDR1 is SGHRS, CDR2 YFSETQ. The junction had 9 bases not matched to a gene; V was cut back by 7 bases and J by 5 bases. CDR3 protein: CASARAGGVDTQYF. The CDR3 nucleotides read TGCGCCAGCGCACGGGCAGGGGGCGTAGATACGCAGTATTTT.

This sequence joins TRBV12-5 and TRBJ2-2; D gene ambiguous. The CDR3 is 13 amino acids. Trimming left V 2 bases short and J 7 bases short, with 8 bases between. Germline V lookup: CDR1 LGHNT, CDR2 FRNRAP. Here the CDR3 DNA reads TGTGCTAGTGGTTTGTCCACGGTCGGGGAGCTGTTTTTT. This gives the protein CASGLSTVGELFF. Drawing the rest from reference TRBV12-5 and TRBJ2-2, the complete variable domain is DARVTQTPRHKVTEMGQEVTMRCQPILGHNTVFWYRQTMMQGLELLAYFRNRAPLDDSGMPKDRFSAEMPDATLATLKIQPSEPRDSAVYFCASGLSTVGELFFGEGSRLTVL.

Here the CDR3 reads CASSPREYEQYF. CDR3 DNA sequence: TGTGCCAGCAGCCCCCGGGAGTACGAGCAGTACTTC. V usage is TRBV7-9 and J usage is TRBJ2-7, with D tentatively TRBD2 (6 bases). Between the trimmed V and J ends, which lost 5 bases and 4 bases, there was a span of 9 bases. In germline, CDR1 is SEHNR, CDR2 FQNEAQ (reference sequence). CDR3 length: 12 amino acids.

The chain uses TRBV9 and TRBJ1-6, with 7 nucleotides matching TRBD1. The CDR3 runs 14 residues. Per the germline V gene, CDR1 is SGDLS and CDR2 is YYNGEE. Trimming took 2 bases from V and 5 from J; bases not matched to a gene: 1. The CDR3 sequence: CASSVGTDNSPLHF. CDR3 nucleotide sequence: TGTGCCAGCAGCGTCGGGACAGATAATTCACCCCTCCACTTT.

This clone was recorded once. V usage is TRBV6-1 and J usage is TRBJ2-1; 13 nucleotides match TRBD2. The CDR3 consists of 19 residues. With V trimmed by 4 bases and J by 0 bases, 9 bases remained unmatched. From germline, CDR1 is MNHNS and CDR2 SASEGT. The CDR3 is CASSGELAGGRSSYNEQFF. CDR3 in DNA: TGTGCCAGCAGTGGGGAACTAGCGGGAGGGCGAAGCTCCTACAATGAGCAGTTCTTC.

J is TRBJ2-7 and V is TRBV4-2; perhaps TRBD2 as D (6 bases). The CDR3 covers 14 residues. CDR1 and CDR2 (germline): LGHNA, YNFKEQ. V gave up 2 bases and J gave up 3 bases, with 11 bases separating them. CDR3 amino acids: CASSQSPGGYEQYF. The DNA for the CDR3 is TGTGCCAGCAGCCAATCCCCCGGGGGCTACGAGCAGTACTTC.

The chain has TRBV3-1 (or the pseudogene TRBV3-2) and TRBJ2-1; 11 bases align to TRBD1. Germline V CDR1 and CDR2: LGHDT, YNNKEL (reference sequence). With V trimmed by 6 bases and J by 7 bases, 8 bases remained unmatched. The CDR3 has 15 amino acids. CDR3 amino acids: CASSRTGGGVNEQFF. The CDR3 bases are TGTGCCAGCAGTCGGACAGGGGGCGGTGTGAATGAGCAGTTCTTC.

The chain joins TRBV19 to TRBJ2-1; 7 bases agree with TRBD1. The CDR3 is 15 amino acids. CDR1 and CDR2 from the germline V gene are LNHDA and SQIVND (reference sequence). V lost 10 bases to trimming and J lost 10 bases; unmatched junction nucleotides: 19. DNA of the CDR3: TGTGCCACCAAAGACGACAGGGCGTTTCGTGAAGAGCAGTTCTTC. Translating it yields CATKDDRAFREEQFF.

This clone appeared a few times. The chain couples TRBV7-6 to TRBJ2-2; 8 nucleotides align to TRBD2. CDR1 is SGHVS and CDR2 is FNYEAQ in the germline V gene. This CDR3 region has 17 residues. V shed 3 bases and J 4 bases; nucleotides not matched to a gene: 10. In nucleotides, the CDR3 is TGTGCCAGCAGCTTTTCACCGGGAGCGGGGGTCACCGGGGAGCTGTTTTTT. It codes for CASSFSPGAGVTGELFF.

This chain uses TRBV9 with TRBJ2-3; D possibly corresponds to TRBD1 (5 bases). CDR1 is SGDLS, CDR2 YYNGEE, per germline. Between the trimmed V and J ends, which lost 0 bases and 2 bases, there was a span of 16 bases. This CDR3 region has 17 residues. CDR3 region: CASSVGGRVIYTDTQYF. Written as DNA, the CDR3 is TGTGCCAGCAGCGTAGGAGGCAGGGTGATTTACACAGATACGCAGTATTTT.

V usage is TRBV5-1 and J usage is TRBJ2-2; no definite D call. This CDR3 spans 14 amino acids. Trimming took 0 bases from V and 2 from J, leaving 5 bases between them. Looked up from germline, CDR1 is SGHRS and CDR2 is YFSETQ. The CDR3 nucleotides read TGCGCCAGCAGCTTGGATGGCAACACCGGGGAGCTGTTTTTT. It encodes CASSLDGNTGELFF.

The chain uses TRBV30 and TRBJ1-1; a weak D match, TRBD1 (5 bases). Germline lookup yields CDR1 GTSNPN and CDR2 SVGIG (reference sequence). The V gene lost 1 base and the J gene lost 5 bases, with 14 bases spanning the gap. The CDR3 covers 14 residues. Here the CDR3 reads CAWSEFSGKTEAFF. In DNA form, the CDR3 reads TGTGCCTGGAGTGAGTTCTCAGGGAAAACTGAAGCTTTCTTT.

This chain links TRBV11-2 with TRBJ1-6; D is ambiguous. Germline V CDR1 and CDR2: SGHAT, FQNNGV. Trimming shortened V by 4 bases and J by 9 bases, and 10 bases separated the two germline ends. The length of the CDR3 is 13 residues. The CDR3 loop is CASSSSIGSPLHF. The CDR3 DNA reads as TGTGCCAGCAGCTCATCGATCGGTTCACCCCTCCACTTT.

This sequence joins TRBV19 and TRBJ2-1; possibly TRBD2 for D (6 bases). The germline V and J ends were trimmed by 7 bases and 6 bases, with 19 bases remaining between them. This CDR3 spans 15 amino acids. Germline V lookup: CDR1 LNHDA, CDR2 SQIVND (reference sequence). The CDR3 DNA reads as TGTGCCAGTAAATCTAGCGCTAGCGATCGCAATGAGCAGTTCTTC. Translating it yields CASKSSASDRNEQFF.

The CDR3 loop reads CASSPRDRFNYGYTF. For the CDR3, the DNA is TGTGCCAGCAGCCCTCGGGACAGATTTAACTATGGCTACACCTTC. The chain recombines TRBV9 with TRBJ1-2, with 7 nucleotides matching TRBD1. With V trimmed by 4 bases and J by 1 base, 7 bases remained unmatched. Germline CDR1 SGDLS, CDR2 YYNGEE. This CDR3 has 15 amino acids.